Each of the 29 T cell receptor beta chains below was sequenced from the same sample in a study of blood T cell repertoires in COVID-19. Sequencing was performed with immunoSEQ multiplex PCR; in TCRdb, only in-frame clones are kept and a portion is missing. The sample consists of approximately 290,000 clones, 90% of them appearing once. The sample was PBMCs or T cells enriched from blood (not recorded which). The receptors derive from a woman aged 18-29 years with acute COVID-19.

This chain uses TRBV5-1 with TRBJ1-3; 7 bases align to TRBD1. Losses at the gene ends were 4 bases for V and 4 bases for J; bases not matched to a gene: 8. The CDR3 contains 15 residues. Germline-derived CDR1 and CDR2 are SGHRS and YFSETQ. The CDR3 region has the DNA TGCGCCAGCAGCCCAGGGACAGTAGCAGGAAACACCATATATTTT. This sequence encodes CASSPGTVAGNTIYF.

This chain's CDR3 is CASSLGQVSTEAFF. The DNA of the CDR3 is TGTGCCAGCAGTTTAGGACAGGTGAGCACTGAAGCTTTCTTT. The J gene is TRBJ1-1, the V gene TRBV28, with TRBD1 matching over 7 bases. With V trimmed by 2 bases and J by 4 bases, 4 bases remained unmatched. The CDR3 extends over 14 amino acids. CDR1 is MDHEN and CDR2 is SYDVKM in the germline V gene.

The chain combines TRBV2 with TRBJ1-5; possibly TRBD1 for D (6 bases). The CDR3 totals 14 residues. Trimming shortened V by 6 bases and J by 3 bases, and 12 bases separated the two germline ends. CDR1 is SNHLY, CDR2 FYNNEI, per germline. The CDR3 sequence is CASSFGQTNQPQHF. CDR3 nucleotide sequence: TGTGCCAGCAGCTTCGGACAGACCAATCAGCCCCAGCATTTT. The full variable domain, in which reference TRBV2 and TRBJ1-5 provide the parts outside the CDR3, is EPEVTQTPSHQVTQMGQEVILRCVPISNHLYFYWYRQILGQKVEFLVSFYNNEISEKSEIFDDQFSVERPDGSNFTLKIRSTKLEDSAMYFCASSFGQTNQPQHFGDGTRLSIL.

The genes are TRBV18 and TRBJ1-1; D is uncertain. This CDR3 comprises 13 residues. Germline CDR1 reads KGHSH; CDR2 reads LQKENI. V was pared by 6 bases and J by 1 base, with 9 bases between. Written as DNA, the CDR3 is TGTGCCAGCTCGCTGGGCCCGAACACTGAAGCTTTCTTT. Its protein product is CASSLGPNTEAFF.

The CDR3 spells CASSLASVTYNEQFF. The CDR3 bases are TGTGCCAGCAGCTTAGCTAGCGTTACCTACAATGAGCAGTTCTTC. V and J are TRBV11-2 and TRBJ2-1; D is perhaps TRBD2 (6 bases). This CDR3 is built from 15 residues. Trimming removed 1 base at V and 2 bases at J, with 9 bases between. Germline loops: CDR1 SGHAT, CDR2 FQNNGV.

The chain is built from TRBV5-5 and TRBJ2-2; D remains ambiguous. This CDR3 is built from 13 residues. Looked up from germline, CDR1 is SGHKS and CDR2 is YYEKEE (reference sequence). Trimming took off 4 bases at V and 4 bases at J, with 8 bases between the two ends. The CDR3 sequence is CASSTYSTGELFF. The CDR3 DNA follows: TGTGCCAGCAGCACTTACTCCACCGGGGAGCTGTTTTTT.

This clone was found once. This sequence joins TRBV6-2 or TRBV6-3 and TRBJ1-5, with D hard to call. Germline values: CDR1 MNHEY, CDR2 SVGEGT. The CDR3 has 12 amino acids. Trimming shortened V by 6 bases and J by 9 bases, and 12 bases separated the two germline ends. CDR3 residues: CASSPGGGPQHF. As DNA, the CDR3 is TGTGCCAGCAGCCCCGGAGGAGGGCCCCAGCATTTT.

This rearrangement joins TRBV12-3 or TRBV12-4 to TRBJ1-1, with D possibly being TRBD1 (6 bases). Trimming removed 6 bases from V and 11 bases from J, with 19 bases in between. The length of the CDR3 is 13 residues. CDR3 loop: CASSQQGFSFAFF. Written as DNA, the CDR3 is TGTGCCAGCAGCCAACAGGGTTTCTCGTTCGCTTTCTTT.

V usage is TRBV10-3 and J usage is TRBJ2-1, with TRBD2 identical over 12 bases. The CDR3 totals 18 residues. V shed 2 bases and J 0 bases; nucleotides not matched to a gene: 5. Germline V gene sequence: CDR1 ENHRY, CDR2 SYGVKD. The CDR3 nucleotides are TGTGCCATCAGTGAGGGACTAGCGGGGCTAAGCTCCTACAATGAGCAGTTCTTC. Amino acids: CAISEGLAGLSSYNEQFF.

V usage is TRBV13 and J usage is TRBJ2-2, with TRBD2 matching over 10 bases. This CDR3 region has 16 residues. Trimming removed 0 bases from V and 3 bases from J; junction bases left unmatched: 1. Germline V CDR1 and CDR2: PRHDT, FYEKMQ (reference sequence). CDR3 in DNA: TGTGCCAGCAGCTTAGGGACTAGCGGGTACACCGGGGAGCTGTTTTTT. Protein sequence: CASSLGTSGYTGELFF.

The V call is TRBV28, the J call TRBJ1-4, with TRBD1 matching 8 bases. Trimming cost V 5 bases and J 1 base; bases outside gene matches: 6. Germline CDR1 reads MDHEN; CDR2 reads SYDVKM. The CDR3 sequence is 16 residues long. DNA for the CDR3: TGTGCCAGCAGTCGGACAGGGAGGGGAACTAATGAAAAACTGTTTTTT. Amino acid sequence: CASSRTGRGTNEKLFF.

The chain is built from TRBV2 and TRBJ1-4, with D possibly TRBD1 on 6 matching bases. This CDR3 comprises 16 residues. Trimming stripped 2 bases from V and 4 bases from J, with 14 bases between. CDR1 and CDR2 from the germline V gene are SNHLY and FYNNEI. CDR3: CASSETGGGYNEKLFF. The CDR3 DNA follows: TGTGCCAGCAGTGAAACCGGGGGGGGCTATAATGAAAAACTGTTTTTT. The whole variable domain, remainder taken from reference TRBV2 and TRBJ1-4, is EPEVTQTPSHQVTQMGQEVILRCVPISNHLYFYWYRQILGQKVEFLVSFYNNEISEKSEIFDDQFSVERPDGSNFTLKIRSTKLEDSAMYFCASSETGGGYNEKLFFGSGTQLSVL.

The CDR3 here is CASSLSTGTGRSNTGELFF. The CDR3 nucleotides are TGTGCCAGCAGCTTATCGACGGGGACAGGGCGATCGAACACCGGGGAGCTGTTTTTT. This rearrangement joins TRBV5-8 to TRBJ2-2; 9 bases fit TRBD1. CDR3 length: 19 residues. Germline V gene lookup returns CDR1 SGHTS and CDR2 YDEGEE. V was clipped by 2 bases and J by 0 bases; unmatched bases: 11.

On this clone itself: A read error may account for a junction end that differs from germline. The chain combines TRBV24-1 with TRBJ2-1; maybe TRBD2 (5 bases). The CDR3 extends over 12 amino acids. Germline values: CDR1 KGHDR, CDR2 SFDVKD. The CDR3 protein is CATSEGSNGQFF. CDR3 sequence (DNA): TGTGCCACCAGTGAAGGGAGCAATGGGCAGTTCTTC.

The J gene is TRBJ2-2, the V gene TRBV11-2, with 13 bases fitting TRBD2. The V gene end was trimmed by 3 bases and the J gene end by 8 bases; junction bases not matched to a gene: 3. Germline V gene data show CDR1 as SGHAT and CDR2 as FQNNGV. The CDR3 sequence is 15 residues long. The CDR3 DNA is TGTGCCAGCAGCTTCGGACTAGCGGGAGAAGGGGAGCTGTTTTTT. This translates into CASSFGLAGEGELFF.

CDR3 bases: TGTGCCAGCAGCCTACCCGGGACAGCAGCCTACGAGCAGTACTTC. Translating it yields CASSLPGTAAYEQYF. The chain employs TRBV5-4 and TRBJ2-7, with 7 positions matching TRBD1. Per the germline V gene, CDR1 is SGHNT and CDR2 is YYREEE (reference sequence). The V gene end was trimmed by 4 bases and the J gene end by 2 bases; junction bases not matched to a gene: 9. The CDR3 covers 15 residues. Drawing the rest from reference TRBV5-4 and TRBJ2-7, the complete variable domain is ETGVTQSPTHLIKTRGQQVTLRCSSQSGHNTVSWYQQALGQGPQFIFQYYREEENGRGNFPPRFSGLQFPNYSSELNVNALELDDSALYLCASSLPGTAAYEQYFGPGTRLTVT.

V is TRBV5-1 and J is TRBJ2-2; 7 nucleotides align to TRBD1. From germline, CDR1 is SGHRS and CDR2 YFSETQ. V was clipped by 4 bases and J by 1 base; unmatched bases: 7. The CDR3 runs to 16 residues. This CDR3 reads CASSDTGTENTGELFF. Written as DNA, the CDR3 is TGCGCCAGCAGCGACACCGGGACAGAGAACACCGGGGAGCTGTTTTTT.

This clone was detected a few times. This rearrangement joins TRBV4-1 to TRBJ1-1, with D unresolved. Trimming cost V 0 bases and J 3 bases, with 11 bases left between them. CDR3 size: 15 residues. CDR1 MGHRA and CDR2 YSYEKL come from the germline V gene. CDR3 nucleotide sequence: TGCGCCAGCAGCCAAGAAGAACACGCTCACACTGAAGCTTTCTTT. Translated, it gives CASSQEEHAHTEAFF.

The chain employs TRBV2 and TRBJ1-5; unclear D gene. In germline, CDR1 is SNHLY, CDR2 FYNNEI. The CDR3 consists of 13 residues. V was shortened by 7 bases and J by 2 bases, with 9 bases between the two germline ends. The CDR3 DNA is TGTGCCAGCACCGGGGAGGGCAATCAGCCCCAGCATTTT. Its protein product is CASTGEGNQPQHF. Together with reference TRBV2 and TRBJ1-5, the CDR3 gives the full variable domain: EPEVTQTPSHQVTQMGQEVILRCVPISNHLYFYWYRQILGQKVEFLVSFYNNEISEKSEIFDDQFSVERPDGSNFTLKIRSTKLEDSAMYFCASTGEGNQPQHFGDGTRLSIL.

CDR3: CASSLEQEQFF. The CDR3 DNA sequence: TGTGCCAGCAGCCTAGAACAAGAGCAGTTCTTC. The V call is TRBV28, the J call TRBJ2-1, with no clear D. The germline V and J ends were trimmed by 6 bases and 10 bases, with 10 bases remaining between them. CDR3 length equals 11 residues. Germline V gives CDR1 MDHEN, CDR2 SYDVKM. Full variable domain (remainder filled in from reference TRBV28 and TRBJ2-1): DVKVTQSSRYLVKRTGEKVFLECVQDMDHENMFWYRQDPGLGLRLIYFSYDVKMKEKGDIPEGYSVSREKKERFSLILESASTNQTSMYLCASSLEQEQFFGPGTRLTVL.

Of note for this clone: This sample also contains other DNA sequences that code for the same CDR3. The J gene is TRBJ2-2, the V gene TRBV19; D gene uncertain. Trimming pared 9 bases from V and 1 base from J, leaving 9 bases between. This CDR3 has 13 residues. CDR1 and CDR2 from the germline V gene are LNHDA and SQIVND (reference sequence). CDR3 sequence (DNA): TGTGCCAGCCGAGATCGGAACACCGGGGAGCTGTTTTTT. This gives the protein CASRDRNTGELFF. The variable domain in full, completed from reference TRBV19 and TRBJ2-2, reads DGGITQSPKYLFRKEGQNVTLSCEQNLNHDAMYWYRQDPGQGLRLIYYSQIVNDFQKGDIAEGYSVSREKKESFPLTVTSAQKNPTAFYLCASRDRNTGELFFGEGSRLTVL.

The chain joins TRBV7-2 to TRBJ2-7; 7 nucleotides line up with TRBD2. Germline V gene lookup returns CDR1 SGHTA and CDR2 FQGNSA. V dropped 0 bases and J dropped 3; count of bases not matched to a gene: 5. The CDR3 length is 15 residues. The CDR3 loop is CASSLARGSYYEQYF. In DNA form, the CDR3 reads TGTGCCAGCAGCTTAGCGCGGGGGTCCTACTACGAGCAGTACTTC.

The rearrangement joins TRBV5-1 to TRBJ2-5, with 10 positions matching TRBD2. J gave up 3 bases and V 2 bases, and 10 bases lay outside the gene matches. Germline V gene sequence: CDR1 SGHRS, CDR2 YFSETQ. This CDR3 comprises 17 residues. The CDR3 is CASSFVSSGSGEETQYF. The CDR3 coding sequence is TGCGCCAGCAGCTTCGTGTCTAGCGGGAGTGGTGAAGAGACCCAGTACTTC.

The sample holds one count of this clone. The chain employs TRBV6-4 and TRBJ2-1; D is perhaps TRBD1 (5 bases). With 0 bases removed from V and 12 bases from J, the gap between germline ends came to 12 bases. Germline V CDR1 and CDR2: MRHNA, SNTAGT. This CDR3 is built from 13 residues. CDR3 amino acids: CASSDSGQGRQFF. The CDR3 DNA reads TGTGCCAGCAGTGACTCAGGGCAGGGTCGGCAGTTCTTC.

The chain carries TRBV7-3 and TRBJ2-3; 13 bases are a match to TRBD2. V was pared by 6 bases and J by 4 bases, with 19 bases of the junction left unmatched. The CDR3 contains 20 residues. Germline lookup yields CDR1 SGHTA and CDR2 FQGTGA. This chain's CDR3 is CASRASQGLAGSGLSDTQYF. The DNA for the CDR3 is TGTGCCAGCAGAGCTAGCCAGGGACTAGCGGGATCGGGTCTGTCAGATACGCAGTATTTT. The entire variable domain, with the rest obtained from reference TRBV7-3 and TRBJ2-3, is as follows: GAGVSQTPSNKVTEKGKYVELRCDPISGHTALYWYRQSLGQGPEFLIYFQGTGAADDSGLPNDRFFAVRPEGSVSTLKIQRTERGDSAVYLCASRASQGLAGSGLSDTQYFGPGTRLTVL.

Only one count was recorded for this clone. The V call is TRBV19, the J call TRBJ1-5; 8 bases fit TRBD1. The V and J ends lost 3 bases and 6 bases, in that order; junction bases with no gene match: 13. The germline V gene encodes CDR1 LNHDA and CDR2 SQIVND (reference sequence). CDR3 length: 17 residues. This chain's CDR3 is CASSIPNMPDRAQPQHF. Written as DNA, the CDR3 is TGTGCCAGTAGTATCCCCAATATGCCGGACAGGGCTCAGCCCCAGCATTTT.

The rearrangement links TRBV25-1 to TRBJ2-3; weak D call: TRBD2 (6 bases). Trimming removed 5 bases from V and 6 bases from J, with 18 bases in between. Germline CDR1 and CDR2: MGHDK and SYGVNS. This CDR3 has 15 amino acids. The CDR3, as DNA: TGTGCCAGCAGTTTCATGGGAGGAGCTACGGATACGCAGTATTTT. Translating it yields CASSFMGGATDTQYF.

The chain couples TRBV7-8 to TRBJ2-4; 9 bases match TRBD2. CDR3 length: 16 residues. CDR1 SGHVS and CDR2 FQNEAQ come from the germline V gene. Unmatched junction bases numbered 10, after V lost 5 bases and J lost 5 bases. This chain's CDR3 is CASSPRTSEIENIQYF. For the CDR3, the DNA is TGTGCCAGCAGCCCTAGGACTAGCGAGATCGAAAACATTCAGTACTTC.

A single count supports this clone. The chain uses TRBV9 and TRBJ1-6; 8 bases are a match to TRBD1. The CDR3 is 14 residues long. V trimming: 3 bases; J trimming: 5 bases; junction bases outside the gene matches: 1. CDR1 is SGDLS, CDR2 YYNGEE, per germline. The CDR3 sequence is CASSGQGNNSPLHF. CDR3 nucleotide sequence: TGTGCCAGCAGCGGACAGGGGAATAATTCACCCCTCCACTTT. Full variable domain (rest looked up from reference TRBV9 and TRBJ1-6): DSGVTQTPKHLITATGQRVTLRCSPRSGDLSVYWYQQSLDQGLQFLIQYYNGEERAKGNILERFSAQQFPDLHSELNLSSLELGDSALYFCASSGQGNNSPLHFGNGTRLTVT.